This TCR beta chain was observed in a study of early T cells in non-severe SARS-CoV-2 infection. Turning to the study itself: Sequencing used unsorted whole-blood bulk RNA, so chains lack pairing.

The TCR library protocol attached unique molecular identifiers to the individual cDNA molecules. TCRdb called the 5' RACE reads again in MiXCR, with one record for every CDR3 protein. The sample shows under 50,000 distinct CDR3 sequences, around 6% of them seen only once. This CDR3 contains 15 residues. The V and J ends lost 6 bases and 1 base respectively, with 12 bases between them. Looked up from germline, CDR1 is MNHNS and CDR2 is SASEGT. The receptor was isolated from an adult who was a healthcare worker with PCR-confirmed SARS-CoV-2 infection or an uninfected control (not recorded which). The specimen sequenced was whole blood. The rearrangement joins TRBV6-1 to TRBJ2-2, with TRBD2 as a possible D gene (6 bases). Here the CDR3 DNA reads TGTGCCAGCAGCCTCCTAGCGTTGAACACCGGGGAGCTGTTTTTT. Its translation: CASSLLALNTGELFF.